The 5 T cell receptor beta chains given below trace back to one sample, sequenced in a study of OX40 agonist ivuxolimab in advanced cancers. The method was immunoSEQ multiplex PCR; TCRdb's version includes in-frame clones alone and lacks a portion of them. Altogether about 51,000 clones are present, roughly 84% being singletons, with the ten largest covering less than 4%. The source material was CD4+ or CD8+ T cells sorted from blood, sampled in a trial of the OX40 agonist ivuxolimab. The receptors derive from an adult with an advanced solid tumor such as melanoma, head and neck, liver or kidney cancer.

The chain is built from TRBV5-1 and TRBJ2-2; TRBD1 matches 10 bases. Trimming at V came to 4 bases and at J to 6 bases, leaving 9 bases not matched to a gene. The CDR3 extends over 16 amino acids. Germline values: CDR1 SGHRS, CDR2 YFSETQ. CDR3 residues: CASSPSGTGVAGELFF. The CDR3 DNA is TGCGCCAGCAGCCCATCCGGGACAGGGGTAGCCGGGGAGCTGTTTTTT.

The J gene is TRBJ1-1, the V gene TRBV2, with D possibly TRBD1 on 6 matching bases. The CDR3 length is 16 residues. Per germline, CDR1 SNHLY and CDR2 FYNNEI. Trimming took off 5 bases at V and 6 bases at J, with 22 bases between the two ends. CDR3 nucleotide sequence: TGTGCCAGCAGTAACGACGGTCTATTTGGGGGCTCTGAAGCTTTCTTT. This translates into CASSNDGLFGGSEAFF.

V gene TRBV6-4 combines with J gene TRBJ1-6, with 11 bases fitting TRBD1. This CDR3 contains 18 residues. CDR1 is MRHNA, CDR2 SNTAGT, per germline. The V gene end was trimmed by 6 bases and the J gene end by 4 bases; junction bases not matched to a gene: 11. CDR3 sequence reads: CASSPTGTGGKYNSPLHF. CDR3 in DNA: TGTGCCAGCAGCCCTACCGGGACAGGGGGAAAATATAATTCACCCCTCCACTTT.

This chain connects TRBV6-6 to TRBJ1-1; tentatively, D is TRBD1 (6 bases). CDR3 length: 16 residues. Germline V gives CDR1 MNHNY, CDR2 SVGAGI (reference sequence). Trimming shortened V by 8 bases and J by 0 bases, and 19 bases separated the two germline ends. CDR3 DNA sequence: TGTGCCAGCCGTCCCCGGGAGGGGGGCTTGAACACTGAAGCTTTCTTT. This encodes CASRPREGGLNTEAFF.

J is TRBJ1-1 and V is TRBV5-1, with TRBD1 matching 8 bases. CDR1 is SGHRS, CDR2 YFSETQ, per germline. CDR3 length: 15 amino acids. After removal of 7 bases from V and 0 bases from J, the junction contained 8 bases not matched to a gene. The DNA of the CDR3 is TGCGCCAGCCGACAGGGGCCCCTCATGAACACTGAAGCTTTCTTT. Translation: CASRQGPLMNTEAFF.